This record covers a single T cell receptor (beta chain). These data are taken from a study of tumor-infiltrating lymphocytes in primary liver carcinoma. At the level of the study: The patient population consisted of men and women between 30 and 69 years of age.

Synthesis of TCR beta cDNA was carried out from 450 to 650 ng total RNA with a constant-region primer. What produced the TCR beta libraries was three nested multiplex PCR rounds using slightly modified ARM-PCR. A C-beta reverse primer was combined with TRBV1-TRBV30 forward primers in the first two PCR rounds, and each round had around 11 cycles. TCRdb reprocessed the multiplex PCR reads with MiXCR, giving one entry per CDR3 protein. The data contain around 170,000 distinct CDR3 sequences, roughly three fifths of them singletons. Trimming removed 1 base from V and 8 bases from J, with 11 bases in between. This CDR3 is 13 amino acids long. Germline lookup yields CDR1 MNHEY and CDR2 SVGAGI. Unsorted whole blood supplied the RNA, and germline DNA was extracted too.

The chain joins TRBV6-5 to TRBJ1-1, with a weak D call TRBD1 (6 bases). The sequence was obtained from a man between 35 and 55 years old with primary liver carcinoma and hepatitis B virus infection. The sample consisted of peripheral blood. CDR3 DNA: TGTGCCAGCAGTTACTTTTTAGACAGGGAAGCTTTCTTT. It yields the protein CASSYFLDREAFF.